This is a list of T cell receptor beta chains from one sample in a study of blood T cell repertoires in COVID-19. Data came from immunoSEQ multiplex PCR; TCRdb stores just in-frame clones and leaves some out. This sample has around 220,000 clones, with 65% to 90% found just once. Sequenced input: peripheral blood. These receptors were collected from a human donor in a cohort sampled during active COVID-19. Both conserved end residues are part of each CDR3. D genes are given only for firm matches. Rows give clone size only sometimes, using once, few, many, or a class for an expanded clone.

v_gene	d_gene	abundance	j_gene	CDR3nt	CDR3aa
TRBV27	TRBD1	.	TRBJ1-2	TGTGCCAGCAGTATACGAACAGGGGCTTTTAACTATGGCTACACCTTC	CASSIRTGAFNYGYTF
TRBV12-3/TRBV12-4	.	.	TRBJ2-7	TGTGCCAGCAGTTCCCAGGGGTACGAGCAGTACTTC	CASSSQGYEQYF
TRBV7-9	TRBD2	few	TRBJ2-1	TGTGCCAGCAGCTTAGCATGGCGGGAGGGCCGGAATGAGCAGTTCTTC	CASSLAWREGRNEQFF
TRBV30	TRBD1	.	TRBJ2-7	TGTGCCTCCGGACAGGGCTACGAGCAGTACTTC	CASGQGYEQYF
TRBV19	.	.	TRBJ1-4	TGTGCCAGTAGTATAGCCCCAGACAGCTTCAATGAAAAACTGTTTTTT	CASSIAPDSFNEKLFF
TRBV30	TRBD1	.	TRBJ2-1	TGTGCCTGGAGCCGGGACAGGGGGAATGAGCAGTTCTTC	CAWSRDRGNEQFF
TRBV5-1	.	.	TRBJ1-4	TGCGCCAGCAGCTTGGCCGAGCCAGGGCGAAATGAAAAACTGTTTTTT	CASSLAEPGRNEKLFF
TRBV19	.	.	TRBJ1-1	TGTGCCAGTAGTATAGGGGGACTTGAAGCTTTCTTT	CASSIGGLEAFF
TRBV7-2	TRBD1	few	TRBJ2-7	TGTGCCAGCAGCTTAACCGGGACAGGGCGTGCGTACGAGCAGTACTTC	CASSLTGTGRAYEQYF
TRBV15	.	.	TRBJ1-2	TGTGCCACCAGCAGAGATCGCGGGGGGACGAACTATGGCTACACCTTC	CATSRDRGGTNYGYTF
TRBV12-3/TRBV12-4	.	.	TRBJ1-1	TGTGCCAGCAGCCCACAGGGGAACACTGAAGCTTTCTTT	CASSPQGNTEAFF